The 28 T cell receptor beta chains reported below all come from one sample, sequenced in a study of shared clonotypes between healthy human individuals. Sequenced by immunoSEQ multiplex PCR; TCRdb stores in-frame clones only, minus some. The data contain approximately 2,300,000 clones, less than 95% of them singletons. The sequencing sample was made of naive CD4+ T cells from PBMCs. The subset: CD45RA+ positively selected. The origin of the receptors is a man aged 18 to 30 in good health. Some clones in this sample may be carry-over from other donors' samples.

In this sample, this clone turned up once. This sequence joins TRBV5-1 and TRBJ1-6, with unresolved D. V gave up 1 base and J gave up 5 bases, with 10 bases separating them. Germline CDR1 reads SGHRS; CDR2 reads YFSETQ. The CDR3 runs 15 residues. Written as DNA, the CDR3 is TGCGCCAGCAGCTTGATGCCGGAGAATAATTCACCCCTCCACTTT. Encoded protein: CASSLMPENNSPLHF. Full variable domain (missing parts from reference TRBV5-1 and TRBJ1-6): KAGVTQTPRYLIKTRGQQVTLSCSPISGHRSVSWYQQTPGQGLQFLFEYFSETQRNKGNFPGRFSGRQFSNSRSEMNVSTLELGDSALYLCASSLMPENNSPLHFGNGTRLTVT.

V is TRBV18 and J is TRBJ2-7; 10 positions agree with TRBD1. CDR3 size: 16 residues. Losses at the gene ends were 3 bases for V and 1 base for J; bases not matched to a gene: 6. Germline CDR1 KGHSH, CDR2 LQKENI. The CDR3 reads CASSPMGQGTSYEQYF. Here the CDR3 DNA reads TGTGCCAGCTCACCCATGGGACAGGGGACTTCCTACGAGCAGTACTTC.

The CDR3 DNA reads TGTGCCAGCTCACCGGGACCGCACACTGAAGCTTTCTTT. As protein: CASSPGPHTEAFF. V usage is TRBV18 and J usage is TRBJ1-1; D might be TRBD1 (5 bases). This CDR3 has 13 amino acids. V was clipped by 3 bases and J by 3 bases, with 8 bases between them. CDR1 KGHSH and CDR2 LQKENI come from the germline V gene. The full variable domain, rest sourced from reference TRBV18 and TRBJ1-1, is NAGVMQNPRHLVRRRGQEARLRCSPMKGHSHVYWYRQLPEEGLKFMVYLQKENIIDESGMPKERFSAEFPKEGPSILRIQQVVRGDSAAYFCASSPGPHTEAFFGQGTRLTVV.

The genes are TRBV7-3 and TRBJ2-1, with D unclear. CDR1 SGHTA and CDR2 FQGTGA come from the germline V gene. The CDR3 length is 15 residues. V dropped 3 bases and J dropped 0 bases, with 9 bases sitting between them. CDR3 nucleotides: TGTGCCAGCAGCTTTCAACCCAGCTCCTACAATGAGCAGTTCTTC. Its protein is CASSFQPSSYNEQFF.

The chain has TRBV14 and TRBJ2-1; 7 bases line up with TRBD2. Losses at the gene ends were 3 bases for V and 8 bases for J; bases not matched to a gene: 4. CDR3 size: 13 residues. Looked up from germline, CDR1 is SGHDN and CDR2 is FVKESK. The CDR3 reads CASSQIRGDEQFF. The CDR3 nucleotides read TGTGCCAGCAGCCAGATCCGGGGGGATGAGCAGTTCTTC.

The chain has TRBV28 and TRBJ1-6, with D tentatively TRBD1 (5 bases). Germline V gene data show CDR1 as MDHEN and CDR2 as SYDVKM. V lost 10 bases and J 7 bases, leaving 17 bases between the germline ends. The CDR3 runs to 14 residues. The CDR3 loop is CATLWRGRNSPLHF. The CDR3 DNA sequence: TGTGCCACCCTATGGAGGGGACGCAATTCACCCCTCCACTTT. Using reference TRBV28 and TRBJ1-6 for the parts outside the CDR3, the full variable domain is DVKVTQSSRYLVKRTGEKVFLECVQDMDHENMFWYRQDPGLGLRLIYFSYDVKMKEKGDIPEGYSVSREKKERFSLILESASTNQTSMYLCATLWRGRNSPLHFGNGTRLTVT.

This sequence joins TRBV5-5 and TRBJ2-2; TRBD1 matches at 9 bases. The CDR3 consists of 15 residues. CDR1 and CDR2 from the germline V gene are SGHKS and YYEKEE (reference sequence). J gave up 4 bases and V 4 bases, and 5 bases lay outside the gene matches. The CDR3: CASSTDRGVTGELFF. The CDR3 DNA reads as TGTGCCAGCAGCACTGACAGGGGGGTCACCGGGGAGCTGTTTTTT.

The chain is built from TRBV19 and TRBJ1-5; perhaps TRBD1 as D (6 bases). There are 13 residues in the CDR3. CDR1 is LNHDA, CDR2 SQIVND, per germline (reference sequence). Deletions cut 7 bases from V and 4 bases from J, with 11 bases between. In DNA, the CDR3 is TGTGCCAGTAAAAGGGGGTATAATCAGCCCCAGCATTTT. It is translated as CASKRGYNQPQHF.

This clone was detected a few times. This chain uses TRBV2 with TRBJ2-2, with D hard to call. Germline CDR1 SNHLY, CDR2 FYNNEI. The CDR3 is made up of 14 amino acids. The V gene lost 4 bases and the J gene lost 1 base, with 7 bases spanning the gap. The CDR3 reads CASSVGQNTGELFF. CDR3 sequence (DNA): TGTGCCAGCAGTGTTGGGCAGAACACCGGGGAGCTGTTTTTT.

This clone was observed once. Other nucleotide sequences from this sample produce the same CDR3. The rearrangement links TRBV29-1 to TRBJ1-2; D might be TRBD1 (6 bases). V was pared by 3 bases and J by 8 bases, with 10 bases between. CDR1 and CDR2 (germline): SQVTM, ANQGSEA. The CDR3 is 11 amino acids. The CDR3 loop reads CSVDRQGGYTF. The CDR3 DNA follows: TGCAGCGTTGATAGGCAGGGGGGCTACACCTTC.

As to this clone: Other DNA sequences in the sample encode the same CDR3. This chain uses TRBV18 with TRBJ2-7, with D uncertain. The V gene lost 0 bases and the J gene lost 1 base, with 7 bases spanning the gap. CDR3 length: 14 amino acids. Looked up from germline, CDR1 is KGHSH and CDR2 is LQKENI. DNA of the CDR3: TGTGCCAGCTCACCACCGTCCGGTTCCTACGAGCAGTACTTC. This gives the protein CASSPPSGSYEQYF.

Here the CDR3 DNA reads TGTGCCAGCAGTCAGGCAGACGAAGCTTTCTTT. It codes for CASSQADEAFF. This chain joins TRBV7-8 and TRBJ1-1; D not certain. The CDR3 is 11 residues long. V shed 6 bases and J shed 8 bases, with 10 bases lying between them. The germline gives CDR1 SGHVS, CDR2 FQNEAQ.

The gene calls are TRBV5-1 and TRBJ2-7; D is ambiguous. Germline V lookup: CDR1 SGHRS, CDR2 YFSETQ. The CDR3 is 13 residues long. V dropped 0 bases and J dropped 6 bases, with 10 bases sitting between them. CDR3 in amino acids: CASSLVPPREQYF. The CDR3 region has the DNA TGCGCCAGCAGCTTGGTACCGCCACGCGAGCAGTACTTC.

V and J are TRBV1 and TRBJ2-7; TRBD2 is the table's D call and was not checked against the DNA. TRBV1 is a pseudogene. The CDR3 runs 14 residues. The CDR3, as DNA: TGCACCAGCTCCTGGGGGGGGAGGGGCCACGAGCAGTACTTC. Encoded protein: CTSSWGGRGHEQYF.

The rearrangement uses TRBV7-9 and TRBJ2-3; perhaps TRBD2 as D (5 bases). Trimming removed 5 bases from V and 0 bases from J, with 12 bases in between. CDR3 length: 15 residues. CDR1 SEHNR and CDR2 FQNEAQ come from the germline V gene (reference sequence). The CDR3 protein is CASSPSRGSTDTQYF. CDR3 in DNA: TGTGCCAGCAGCCCCTCGAGAGGGAGCACAGATACGCAGTATTTT. The variable domain in full, completed from reference TRBV7-9 and TRBJ2-3, reads DTGVSQNPRHKITKRGQNVTFRCDPISEHNRLYWYRQTLGQGPEFLTYFQNEAQLEKSRLLSDRFSAERPKGSFSTLEIQRTEQGDSAMYLCASSPSRGSTDTQYFGPGTRLTVL.

This sequence joins TRBV28 and TRBJ2-7; D is possibly TRBD2 (5 bases). The length of the CDR3 is 15 residues. V lost 3 bases to trimming and J lost 1 base, with 13 bases between them. Germline CDR1 is MDHEN and CDR2 is SYDVKM. CDR3: CASSFPEGTSYEQYF. The CDR3 nucleotides are TGTGCCAGCAGTTTCCCTGAGGGAACGTCCTACGAGCAGTACTTC. The full variable domain, rest sourced from reference TRBV28 and TRBJ2-7, is DVKVTQSSRYLVKRTGEKVFLECVQDMDHENMFWYRQDPGLGLRLIYFSYDVKMKEKGDIPEGYSVSREKKERFSLILESASTNQTSMYLCASSFPEGTSYEQYFGPGTRLTVT.

This chain links TRBV6-6 with TRBJ1-2; weak D call: TRBD1 (5 bases). The length of the CDR3 is 16 residues. V was pared by 6 bases and J by 8 bases, with 25 bases between. Germline V gives CDR1 MNHNY, CDR2 SVGAGI (reference sequence). The CDR3 coding sequence is TGTGCCAGCAGCTCCCTGATGGGGCTTGAAACTTGGGGCTACACCTTC. As protein: CASSSLMGLETWGYTF.

In this sample, this clone turned up once. The rearrangement uses TRBV7-3 and TRBJ2-5; D is possibly TRBD1 (6 bases). CDR1 and CDR2 from the germline V gene are SGHTA and FQGTGA. CDR3 length: 15 amino acids. V was shortened by 5 bases and J by 2 bases, with 15 bases between the two germline ends. CDR3 nucleotide sequence: TGTGCCAGCAGCCTACCAGGCAGGGGACAAGAGACCCAGTACTTC. Amino acid sequence: CASSLPGRGQETQYF.

V and J are TRBV5-4 and TRBJ1-5, with D perhaps matching TRBD1 (6 bases). The V gene's germline CDR1 is SGHNT and CDR2 YYREEE (reference sequence). The length of the CDR3 is 13 residues. Trimming removed 0 bases from V and 11 bases from J, with 12 bases in between. This chain's CDR3 is CASSLGGQTAQHF. For the CDR3, the DNA is TGTGCCAGCAGCTTGGGTGGACAGACGGCCCAGCATTTT.

About this clone: Other nucleotide sequences in the sample specify the same CDR3. The chain recombines TRBV28 with TRBJ2-7, with TRBD2 matching 11 bases. After removal of 6 bases from V and 1 base from J, the junction contained 2 bases not matched to a gene. CDR1 is MDHEN and CDR2 is SYDVKM in the germline V gene. This CDR3 contains 14 residues. CDR3 sequence: CASRGTSGSYEQYF. The CDR3 DNA reads as TGTGCCAGCAGGGGGACTAGCGGTTCCTACGAGCAGTACTTC.

This clone has only one observation. The chain carries TRBV27 and TRBJ2-1, with 11 positions matching TRBD2. CDR1 and CDR2 from the germline V gene are MNHEY and SMNVEV (reference sequence). V shed 0 bases, J shed 9 bases, and the junction held 10 bases outside the gene matches. CDR3 size: 17 residues. CDR3 protein: CASSLSKAGLAGSEQFF. In nucleotides, the CDR3 is TGTGCCAGCAGTTTATCGAAGGCCGGACTAGCGGGCTCTGAGCAGTTCTTC.

The chain joins TRBV6-1 to TRBJ2-7; the match to TRBD1 covers 9 bases. The germline V gene encodes CDR1 MNHNS and CDR2 SASEGT. J lost 6 bases, V lost 6 bases, and 6 bases had no gene match. The CDR3 totals 13 residues. The CDR3 bases are TGTGCCAGCAGCCGGGACAGGGATTTCGAGCAGTACTTC. Encoded protein: CASSRDRDFEQYF.

The chain links TRBV6-5 to TRBJ2-7; 8 bases are shared with TRBD1. CDR3 length equals 16 residues. The ends lost 4 bases at V and 0 bases at J; junction bases unmatched: 8. CDR1 is MNHEY, CDR2 SVGAGI, per germline. CDR3 sequence: CASSSRTGMGSYEQYF. As DNA, the CDR3 is TGTGCCAGCAGTTCCCGGACAGGGATGGGCTCCTACGAGCAGTACTTC.

The V call is TRBV6-1, the J call TRBJ2-7; TRBD2 aligns across 7 bases. V gave up 2 bases and J gave up 2 bases; unmatched junction bases: 3. From germline, CDR1 is MNHNS and CDR2 SASEGT. The CDR3 consists of 14 residues. In DNA form, the CDR3 reads TGTGCCAGCAGTGAATGGACTAGGACCTACGAGCAGTACTTC. It is translated as CASSEWTRTYEQYF.

The V and J genes are TRBV6-4 and TRBJ1-1, with D unclear. Germline lookup yields CDR1 MRHNA and CDR2 SNTAGT. Trimming removed 6 bases at V and 8 bases at J, with 19 bases between. The CDR3 spans 14 residues. CDR3 loop: CASSLHPGIGEAFF. CDR3 sequence (DNA): TGTGCCAGCAGCCTCCACCCGGGAATTGGAGAAGCTTTCTTT.

The chain carries TRBV5-4 and TRBJ2-5, with TRBD1 matching over 10 bases. The germline V gene encodes CDR1 SGHNT and CDR2 YYREEE (reference sequence). This CDR3 spans 16 amino acids. Germline trimming cut 4 bases from V and 5 bases from J; bases unmatched to any gene: 11. The CDR3 loop is CASSRYTTGGSETQYF. The CDR3 region has the DNA TGTGCCAGCAGCCGATACACGACAGGGGGCTCGGAGACCCAGTACTTC. Together with reference TRBV5-4 and TRBJ2-5, the CDR3 gives the full variable domain: ETGVTQSPTHLIKTRGQQVTLRCSSQSGHNTVSWYQQALGQGPQFIFQYYREEENGRGNFPPRFSGLQFPNYSSELNVNALELDDSALYLCASSRYTTGGSETQYFGPGTRLLVL.

V is TRBV28 and J is TRBJ2-3; unclear D gene. The CDR3 consists of 11 residues. V lost 6 bases and J lost 5, with 6 bases in between. Germline V lookup: CDR1 MDHEN, CDR2 SYDVKM. The DNA for the CDR3 is TGTGCCAGCAGGCGGAAAGATACGCAGTATTTT. It translates to CASRRKDTQYF. The entire variable domain, with the rest obtained from reference TRBV28 and TRBJ2-3, is as follows: DVKVTQSSRYLVKRTGEKVFLECVQDMDHENMFWYRQDPGLGLRLIYFSYDVKMKEKGDIPEGYSVSREKKERFSLILESASTNQTSMYLCASRRKDTQYFGPGTRLTVL.

The chain recombines TRBV9 with TRBJ2-7, with D unclear. Germline assignment: CDR1 SGDLS and CDR2 YYNGEE. This CDR3 comprises 14 residues. Deletions cut 4 bases from V and 6 bases from J, with 17 bases between. CDR3 in amino acids: CASSPRAREIEQYF. The CDR3 bases are TGTGCCAGCAGCCCTAGGGCGAGAGAGATCGAGCAGTACTTC.